This T cell receptor (beta chain) comes out of a study of control samples from healthy donors and cancer patients (dated by TCRdb to about 2020). The trim is 4 bases for V and 1 base for J, with a gap of 7 bases between the germline ends. The germline V gene yields ENHRY for CDR1 and SYGVKD for CDR2. Including the terminal cysteine and phenylalanine, the CDR3 comprises 13 residues. The DNA shown is the 39-base CDR3, in frame from base 1. Preparation of the library involved the immunoSEQ multiplex PCR assay. The table comes from immuneACCESS by way of TCRdb, which keeps in-frame sequences with V and J called. Part of the clones is missing from these tables; in studies checked, under half for an unresolved V gene and the rest for unknown reasons. The table for this sample lists 70,000 or so clones; about 95% of them were counted only once. More than 5.5% of the sample lies in the top ten. Worth noting for this clone: Its antigen remains undetermined. No per-base quality is available; no much larger clone lies one base away.

This TCR derives from a woman aged 40 to 55 in good health. This sequence uses TRBV10-3 and TRBJ1-1; TRBD1 could be the D gene, as 6 bases match. The sequencing sample was made of blood. In nucleotide form, the sequence is TGTGCCATCAGTGGGACAGAGAACACTGAAGCTTTCTTT. It specifies CAISGTENTEAFF.